The sequence of this T cell receptor (beta chain) was determined in a study of blood T cells in healthy people across ages (dated by TCRdb to the mid-2010s). As for the study more broadly: In model experiments, roughly one uniquely barcoded TCR beta cDNA molecule per two T cells was captured by template switching. Two additional independent replicas of 1 million unique cDNA reads from the same blood draw were analyzed for two donors (one aged 18 to 29 and one aged 80 or older). The donors were split into four age groups: young (average around 16 years), middle-aged (more than 35), aged (about 62) and long-lived (under 85). Age-related changes in TCR beta repertoire diversity were measured in the study by deep sequencing normalized with unique cDNA molecular identifiers. To avoid experimental bias, donors of different ages were spread randomly across the sequencing lanes. The paper's findings and limits, for the study overall: Compared with the aged group, the long-lived group had more naive CD4+ T cells, fewer expanded clones and increased TCR diversity, a pattern suggesting age selection. A strong correlation was found between observed TCR beta diversity and the percentage of naive T cells measured by flow cytometry. Since profiling was done on bulk unsorted PBMCs, naive and antigen-experienced compartments could not be conclusively compared. Observed TCR beta diversity per million T cells fell roughly linearly with age, and a significant reduction was already apparent by age approximately 41. Estimates of total diversity based on one million sequenced T cells were regarded as lower bounds and as underestimates. Because the CMV infection status of the donors was unknown, age-related changes in expanded clonotypes may potentially have been confounded.

The CDR3 runs 13 amino acids, cysteine and phenylalanine included. Only the CDR3 DNA is retained, 39 bases long and in frame from the first base. CDR1 and CDR2 are drawn from the germline V gene: MDHEN, SYDVKM. Clipping removes 4 bases from V and 9 bases from J, with 8 as the unmatched junction base count. The 39 donors, aged about 6 to 95 years, were systemically healthy Caucasian individuals from Russia. Approximately 10 milliliters of peripheral blood were collected from each donor into EDTA-treated Vacutainer tubes. Ficoll-Paque density-gradient centrifugation was used to isolate PBMCs, with at least 6 million obtained per sample. Trizol reagent was used to extract total RNA from the PBMCs, yielding at least 6 micrograms per sample. Naive CD45RAhigh/CD27high T cell percentages were measured by flow cytometry on a PBMC aliquot from every donor. Library construction relied on 5' RACE. This sample was sequenced with an Illumina HiSeq 2500. A second PCR of about 7 to 12 cycles was run with a J-beta primer mix and a sample-barcoded 5' primer. A unique molecular identifier was introduced onto each TCR beta cDNA molecule by a template-switch 5' adaptor carrying 12 random nucleotides. At least 2.5 million CDR3-containing paired-end reads were obtained from each sample. The Mint cDNA synthesis kit, primed by a TRBC-specific oligonucleotide, was used to synthesize first-strand cDNA from all RNA. Following uracil-DNA glycosylase treatment, all cDNA underwent a first 18-cycle PCR with the universal primers M1SS and BC2_uni_R. As for how the authors treated the data: Normalization of each sample was performed by random selection of 1 million high-quality reads, each carrying a distinct molecular identifier. Instead of being binned into consensus sequences, reads that shared molecular identifiers were thrown out. MiTCR, with a Q25 quality threshold and the strictest error-elimination algorithm, was used for CDR3 identification, clonotype clustering and error correction. A nonparametric unseen species model using Euler transformation provided a lower-bound estimate of total TCR beta diversity. Starting from the raw public reads, TCRdb applied fastp trimming at Q25, assembled clones with MiXCR and retained in-frame beta chains. Each record represents a unique CDR3 protein, reported with the most common genes and DNA among its rows. TCRdb's processing, not the authors', yielded these V and J calls. Counted in this sample were about 640,000 distinct CDR3 sequences; roughly three fifths of them appeared once. The ten largest account for roughly 34% of the sample.

This clonotype was recorded only once. Its antigen remains undetermined. No per-base quality is available; no much larger clone lies one base away. One read gives only weak evidence. This receptor chain uses TRBV28 and TRBJ1-2; TRBD1 agrees with 7 junctional bases. The receptor comes from a man aged 60 to 75 in good health. Input material: blood. The sequenced DNA is TGTGCCAGCAGTTATGCAGGGGGGTTCCGCTACACCTTC. This codes for CASSYAGGFRYTF.